The T cell receptor beta chain under discussion was sequenced for a study of blood T cells in healthy people across ages. Findings of the study overall: Across the age range, TCR beta diversity per million T cells fell in a roughly linear way.

A remark on this clonotype: The antigen is undetermined.

Trimming removed 0 bases from V and 6 bases from J, with 10 bases in between. Germline V gene lookup returns CDR1 SGDLS and CDR2 YYNGEE. This CDR3 comprises 14 residues. The authors ran a second PCR of roughly 7 to 11 cycles using a sample-barcoded 5' primer and a J-beta primer mix. TCRdb independently ran MiXCR on the 5' RACE reads; one entry per CDR3 protein. The repertoire holds about 1.8 million distinct CDR3 sequences, with around half as singletons. The rearrangement joins TRBV9 to TRBJ1-5; D is unresolved. The sample taken for sequencing was blood. The source is a woman aged 35 to 49 in good health. The CDR3, as DNA: TGTGCCAGCAGCGTAGCAGGAACCGGTCAGCCCCAGCATTTT. It encodes CASSVAGTGQPQHF.